The sequence of this T cell receptor (beta chain) was determined in a study of T-cell reconstitution after alpha-beta-depleted transplantation in children. This clonotype was observed a few times. Trimming shortened V by 1 base and J by 1 base, and 10 bases separated the two germline ends. The CDR3 is 14 residues long. From germline, CDR1 is DFQATT and CDR2 SNEGSKA (reference sequence). Molecular barcoding with unique molecular identifiers was used for the TCRbeta library. One entry per CDR3 protein results from TCRdb running MiXCR on the PCR reads. This table has some 490,000 distinct CDR3 sequences, approximately 12% appearing once.

This receptor was taken from a human donor who donated a stem cell graft to a child with combined immunodeficiency. This chain connects TRBV20-1 to TRBJ2-5; D is possibly TRBD2 (6 bases). The input for sequencing was PBMCs from the stem cell graft donor, taken from the stem cell graft. The CDR3 sequence: CSARAGLVQETQYF. CDR3 sequence (DNA): TGCAGTGCTAGAGCGGGACTCGTCCAAGAGACCCAGTACTTC.